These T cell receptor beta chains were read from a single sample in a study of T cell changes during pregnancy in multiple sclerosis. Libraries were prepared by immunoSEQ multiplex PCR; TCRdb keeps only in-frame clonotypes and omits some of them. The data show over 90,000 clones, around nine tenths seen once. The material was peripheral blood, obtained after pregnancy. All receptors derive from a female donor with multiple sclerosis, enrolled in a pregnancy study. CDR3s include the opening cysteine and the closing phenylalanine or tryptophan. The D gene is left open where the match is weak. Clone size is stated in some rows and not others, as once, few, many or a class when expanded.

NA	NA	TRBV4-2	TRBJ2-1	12	CASSHVRGEQFF	TGTGCCAGCAGCCACGTGAGAGGGGAGCAGTTCTTC
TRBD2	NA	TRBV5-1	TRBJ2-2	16	CASSLTGTRYTGELFF	TGCGCCAGCAGCTTAACCGGGACTAGATACACCGGGGAGCTGTTTTTT
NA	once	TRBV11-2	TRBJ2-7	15	CASTPRGGSSYEQYF	TGTGCCAGCACCCCTAGGGGGGGAAGCTCCTACGAGCAGTACTTC
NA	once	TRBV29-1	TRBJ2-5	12	CSAGFSQETQYF	TGCAGCGCCGGGTTCTCACAAGAGACCCAGTACTTC
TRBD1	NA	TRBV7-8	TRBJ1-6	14	CASSSGQLYSPLHF	TGTGCCAGCAGCTCGGGACAGTTATATTCACCCCTCCACTTT
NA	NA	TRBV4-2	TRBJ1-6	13	CASSPQGDSPLHF	TGTGCCAGCAGCCCCCAAGGAGATTCACCCCTCCACTTT
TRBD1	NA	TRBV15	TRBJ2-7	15	CATSRRGQGLHEQYF	TGTGCCACCAGCAGGAGGGGACAGGGTCTCCACGAGCAGTACTTC
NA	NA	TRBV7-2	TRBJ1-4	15	CASSPGGGGLEKLFF	TGTGCCAGCAGCCCGGGGGGAGGGGGGTTGGAAAAACTGTTTTTT
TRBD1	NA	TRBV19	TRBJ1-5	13	CASSTGGGQPQHF	TGTGCCAGTAGTACAGGGGGCGGTCAGCCCCAGCATTTT
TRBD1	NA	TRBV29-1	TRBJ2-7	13	CSASTGGGYEQYF	TGCAGCGCCTCGACAGGGGGTGGGTACGAGCAGTACTTC
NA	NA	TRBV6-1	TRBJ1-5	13	CASISVSNQPQHF	TGTGCCAGCATTTCCGTTAGCAATCAGCCCCAGCATTTT
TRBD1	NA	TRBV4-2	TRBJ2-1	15	CASSRPGQGNNEQFF	TGTGCCAGCAGCCGACCGGGACAGGGGAACAATGAGCAGTTCTTC
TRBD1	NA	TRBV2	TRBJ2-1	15	CASKELTGSYNEQFF	TGTGCCAGCAAGGAACTGACAGGGTCCTACAATGAGCAGTTCTTC
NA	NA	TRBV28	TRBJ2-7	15	CASSRTGGVVYEQYF	TGTGCCAGCTCTAGAACAGGGGGGGTAGTGTACGAGCAGTACTTC
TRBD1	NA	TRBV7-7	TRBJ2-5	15	CASSKRTGGVETQYF	TGTGCCAGCAGCAAACGGACAGGGGGCGTGGAGACCCAGTACTTC
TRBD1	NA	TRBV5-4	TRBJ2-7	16	CASSLVTGGSSYEQYF	TGTGCCAGCAGCTTGGTGACAGGGGGCAGCTCCTACGAGCAGTACTTC
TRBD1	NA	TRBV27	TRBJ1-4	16	CASSHIQGGLGEKLFF	TGTGCCAGCAGTCACATACAGGGGGGACTGGGCGAAAAACTGTTTTTT
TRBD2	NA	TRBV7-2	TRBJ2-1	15	CASSLLAGAPNEQFF	TGTGCCAGCAGCTTACTAGCGGGGGCCCCCAATGAGCAGTTCTTC
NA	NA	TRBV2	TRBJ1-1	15	CASSGRPISETEAFF	TGTGCCAGCAGTGGCAGGCCAATCTCTGAGACTGAAGCTTTCTTT
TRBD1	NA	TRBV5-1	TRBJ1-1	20	CASSSAKSGGARLGDTEAFF	TGCGCCAGCAGCTCTGCTAAGTCAGGGGGCGCTAGGCTTGGGGACACTGAAGCTTTCTTT
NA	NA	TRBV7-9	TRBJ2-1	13	CASGLPGGNEQFF	TGTGCCAGCGGTCTCCCTGGAGGCAATGAGCAGTTCTTC
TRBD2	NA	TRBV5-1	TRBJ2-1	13	CASSFPPSGGQFF	TGCGCCAGCAGCTTCCCCCCTAGCGGGGGGCAGTTCTTC
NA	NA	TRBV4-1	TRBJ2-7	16	CASRRQPENYPYEQYF	TGCGCCAGCAGGCGACAGCCGGAAAATTACCCCTACGAGCAGTACTTC
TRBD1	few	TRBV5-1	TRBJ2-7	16	CASSPPGQGARPEQYF	TGCGCCAGCAGCCCCCCAGGACAGGGGGCTCGACCCGAGCAGTACTTC
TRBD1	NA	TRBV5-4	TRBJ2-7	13	CASSSQGAREQYF	TGTGCCAGCAGCTCCCAGGGGGCGAGAGAGCAGTACTTC
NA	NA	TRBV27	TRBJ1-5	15	CASGQVGLGVQPQHF	TGTGCCAGCGGCCAGGTCGGACTCGGGGTACAGCCCCAGCATTTT
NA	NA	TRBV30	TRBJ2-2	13	CARTGRVTGELFF	TGTGCCCGAACAGGGCGGGTCACCGGGGAGCTGTTTTTT
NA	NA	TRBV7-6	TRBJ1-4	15	CASSAVTGFNEKLFF	TGTGCCAGCAGCGCAGTTACCGGGTTTAATGAAAAACTGTTTTTT
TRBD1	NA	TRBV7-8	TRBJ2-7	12	CASGDSPYEQYF	TGTGCCAGCGGGGACAGCCCCTACGAGCAGTACTTC
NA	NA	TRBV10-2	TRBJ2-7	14	CASSVGSGPYEQYF	TGCGCCAGCAGTGTCGGCAGCGGGCCCTACGAGCAGTACTTC
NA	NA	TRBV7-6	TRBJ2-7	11	CASSLSSEQYF	TGTGCCAGCAGCTTATCTAGCGAGCAGTACTTC
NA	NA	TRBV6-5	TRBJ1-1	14	CASSYSGRNTEAFF	TGTGCCAGCAGTTACTCTGGCAGGAACACTGAAGCTTTCTTT
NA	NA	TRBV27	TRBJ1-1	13	CASSPQGGTEAFF	TGTGCCAGCAGTCCTCAGGGTGGCACTGAAGCTTTCTTT
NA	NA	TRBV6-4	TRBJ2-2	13	CASSDSSNGELFF	TGTGCCAGCAGTGACTCGTCTAACGGGGAGCTGTTTTTT
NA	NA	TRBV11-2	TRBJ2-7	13	CASSLYSNGEQYF	TGTGCCAGCAGCTTATACTCTAACGGCGAGCAGTACTTC
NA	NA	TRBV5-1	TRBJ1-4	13	CASSLHGSEKLFF	TGCGCCAGCAGCTTGCATGGGAGTGAAAAACTGTTTTTT
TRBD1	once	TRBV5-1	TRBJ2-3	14	CASSIGQGLNTQYF	TGCGCCAGCAGCATAGGACAGGGGTTGAATACGCAGTATTTT
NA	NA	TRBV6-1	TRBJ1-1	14	CASSELVANTEAFF	TGTGCCAGCAGTGAATTGGTGGCGAACACTGAAGCTTTCTTT
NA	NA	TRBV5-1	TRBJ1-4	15	CASSLVADPNEKLFF	TGCGCCAGCAGCTTGGTGGCGGATCCTAATGAAAAACTGTTTTTT
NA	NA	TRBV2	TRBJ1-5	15	CASSRSLGKFQPQHF	TGTGCCAGCAGTCGAAGCTTGGGCAAGTTCCAGCCCCAGCATTTT
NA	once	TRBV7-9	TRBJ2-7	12	CASNSDSYEQYF	TGTGCCAGCAACTCTGACTCCTACGAGCAGTACTTC
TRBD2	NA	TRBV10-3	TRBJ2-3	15	CAISESPAGGQFPYF	TGTGCCATCAGTGAGTCGCCAGCGGGAGGGCAGTTTCCGTATTTT